This T cell receptor beta chain appears in the sequencing data of a study of cytomegalovirus exposure and HLA in healthy donors. The CDR3 loop spans 13 amino acids. V gave up 8 bases and J gave up 1 base, with 11 bases separating them. In germline, CDR1 is WSHSY, CDR2 SAAADI. Vbeta (60) and Jbeta (13) primers were used in the PCR. TCRdb's copy holds only in-frame clones and misses some; the assay was immunoSEQ multiplex PCR. The table lists approximately 100,000 clones, around 70% of them singletons. The receptor was isolated from a female donor in good health and CMV-seronegative. J is TRBJ1-1 and V is TRBV10-2; D is unclear. The sequencing sample was made of PBMCs. CDR3 DNA sequence: TGCGCCAGCGAGGCCGGAAGGAACACTGAAGCTTTCTTT. Translation: CASEAGRNTEAFF.